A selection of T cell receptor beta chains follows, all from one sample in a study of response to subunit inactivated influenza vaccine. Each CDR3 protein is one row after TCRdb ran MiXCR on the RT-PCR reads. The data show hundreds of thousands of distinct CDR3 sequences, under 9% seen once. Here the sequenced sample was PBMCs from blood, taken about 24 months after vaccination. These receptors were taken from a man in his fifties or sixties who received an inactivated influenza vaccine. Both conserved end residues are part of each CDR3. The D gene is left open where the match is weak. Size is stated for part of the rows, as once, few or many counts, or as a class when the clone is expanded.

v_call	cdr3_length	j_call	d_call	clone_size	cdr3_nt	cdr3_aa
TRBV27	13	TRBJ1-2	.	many	TGTGCCAGCAGCCAGACAGGTCTTTGGGGCTACACCTTC	CASSQTGLWGYTF
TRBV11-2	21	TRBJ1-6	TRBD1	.	TGTGCCAGCAGCTTAGGTACCATGGGCAGGGGGCTAATATACTATAATTCACCCCTCCACTTT	CASSLGTMGRGLIYYNSPLHF
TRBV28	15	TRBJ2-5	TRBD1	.	TGTGCCAGCAGGACAACCGGGACAGGGAACCGGGCCCAGTACTTC	CASRTTGTGNRAQYF
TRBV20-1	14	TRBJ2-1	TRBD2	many	TGCAGTGCTGTTAGCGGGGGCTCCTACAATGAGCAGTTCTTC	CSAVSGGSYNEQFF
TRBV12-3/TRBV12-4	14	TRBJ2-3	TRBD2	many	TGTGCCAGCAGTAGACTAGCGGGGTCCGATACGCAGTATTTT	CASSRLAGSDTQYF
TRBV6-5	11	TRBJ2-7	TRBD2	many	TGTGCCACCCAGGGACTATACGAGCAGTACTTC	CATQGLYEQYF
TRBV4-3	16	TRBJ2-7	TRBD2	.	TGCGCCAGCAGCCAGGAAGGACTAGCGGGAGGGGGCGAGCAGTACTTC	CASSQEGLAGGGEQYF
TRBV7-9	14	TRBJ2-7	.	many	TGTGCCAGCAGCGAACCCGGGACGGCCAGCGAGCAGTACTTC	CASSEPGTASEQYF
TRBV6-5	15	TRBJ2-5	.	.	TGTGCCAGCAGTTCGGGACGATGGGGCCAAGAGACCCAGTACTTC	CASSSGRWGQETQYF
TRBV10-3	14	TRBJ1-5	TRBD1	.	TGTGCCATCAGTGACCTGGACAGGCTCCAGCCCCAGCATTTT	CAISDLDRLQPQHF